This T cell receptor (beta chain) was documented in a study of T cell responses to AZD1222 COVID-19 vaccine. Measured with immunoSEQ multiplex PCR; TCRdb has only the in-frame clones, and not every one. The table shows under 85,000 clones, with roughly 88% occurring only once. The germline gives CDR1 MNHEY, CDR2 SVGAGI. The germline V and J ends were trimmed by 4 bases and 0 bases, with 13 bases remaining between them. The CDR3 runs 15 residues. The TCR sequence derives from an adult in good health. This sequence joins TRBV6-5 and TRBJ2-7; TRBD2 might be the D (5 bases). The sample in question was peripheral blood, obtained on day 0 of AZD1222 vaccination. As DNA, the CDR3 is TGTGCCAGCAGTTCTCGGGGAGATTACTCCTACGAGCAGTACTTC. It encodes CASSSRGDYSYEQYF.